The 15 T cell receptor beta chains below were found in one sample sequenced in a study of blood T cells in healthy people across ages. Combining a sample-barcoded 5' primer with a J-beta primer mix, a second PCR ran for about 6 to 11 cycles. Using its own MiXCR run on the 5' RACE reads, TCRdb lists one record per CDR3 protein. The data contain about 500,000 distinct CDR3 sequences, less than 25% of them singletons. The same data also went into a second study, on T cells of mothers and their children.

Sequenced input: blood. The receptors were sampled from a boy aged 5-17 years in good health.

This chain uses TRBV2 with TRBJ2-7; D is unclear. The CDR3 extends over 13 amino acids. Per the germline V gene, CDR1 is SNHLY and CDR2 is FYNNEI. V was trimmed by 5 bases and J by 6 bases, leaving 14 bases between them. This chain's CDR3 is CASSLITGSEQYF. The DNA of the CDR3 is TGTGCCAGCAGTCTTATAACCGGTTCCGAGCAGTACTTC.

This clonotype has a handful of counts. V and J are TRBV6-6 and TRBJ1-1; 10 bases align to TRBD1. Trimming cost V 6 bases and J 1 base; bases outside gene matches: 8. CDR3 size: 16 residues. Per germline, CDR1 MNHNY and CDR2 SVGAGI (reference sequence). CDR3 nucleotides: TGTGCCAGCAGGCCCGGGACAGGGGCCAAGAACACTGAAGCTTTCTTT. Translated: CASRPGTGAKNTEAFF.

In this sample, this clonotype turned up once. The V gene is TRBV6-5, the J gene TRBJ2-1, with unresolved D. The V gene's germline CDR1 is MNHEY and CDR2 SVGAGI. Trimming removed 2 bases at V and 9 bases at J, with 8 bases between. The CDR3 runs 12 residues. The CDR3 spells CASSYETGEQFF. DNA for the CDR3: TGTGCCAGCAGTTACGAAACGGGTGAGCAGTTCTTC.

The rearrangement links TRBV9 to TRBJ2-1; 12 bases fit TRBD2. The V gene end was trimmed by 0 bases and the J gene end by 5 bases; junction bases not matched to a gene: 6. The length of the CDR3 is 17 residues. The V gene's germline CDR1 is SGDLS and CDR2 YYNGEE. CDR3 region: CASSVGTSGRLDNEQFF. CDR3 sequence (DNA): TGTGCCAGCAGCGTAGGTACTAGCGGGAGGCTCGACAATGAGCAGTTCTTC.

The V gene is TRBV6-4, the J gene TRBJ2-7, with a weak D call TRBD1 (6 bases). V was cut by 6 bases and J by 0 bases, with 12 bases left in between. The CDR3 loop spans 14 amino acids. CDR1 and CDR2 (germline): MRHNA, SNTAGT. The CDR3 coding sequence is TGTGCCAGCAGGAGGGACATTTTCTCCTACGAGCAGTACTTC. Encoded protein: CASRRDIFSYEQYF.

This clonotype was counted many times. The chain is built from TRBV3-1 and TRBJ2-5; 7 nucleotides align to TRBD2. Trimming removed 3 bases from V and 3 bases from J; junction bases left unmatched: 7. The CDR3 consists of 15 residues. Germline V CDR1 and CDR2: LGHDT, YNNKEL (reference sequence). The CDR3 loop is CASSHASRGEETQYF. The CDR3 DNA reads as TGTGCCAGCAGCCATGCTTCTCGGGGGGAAGAGACCCAGTACTTC.

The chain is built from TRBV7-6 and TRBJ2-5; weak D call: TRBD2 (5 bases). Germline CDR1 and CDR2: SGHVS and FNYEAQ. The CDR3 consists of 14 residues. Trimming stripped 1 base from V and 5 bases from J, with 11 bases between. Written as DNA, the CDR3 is TGTGCCAGCAGCTTAGAGAGGGTGGGTGAGACCCAGTACTTC. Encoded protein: CASSLERVGETQYF.

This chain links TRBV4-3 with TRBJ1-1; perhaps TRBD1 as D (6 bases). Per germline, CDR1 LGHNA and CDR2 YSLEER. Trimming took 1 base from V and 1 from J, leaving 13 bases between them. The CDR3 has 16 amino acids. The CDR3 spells CASSQGRAGANTEAFF. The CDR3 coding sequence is TGCGCCAGCAGCCAAGGAAGGGCAGGGGCGAACACTGAAGCTTTCTTT.

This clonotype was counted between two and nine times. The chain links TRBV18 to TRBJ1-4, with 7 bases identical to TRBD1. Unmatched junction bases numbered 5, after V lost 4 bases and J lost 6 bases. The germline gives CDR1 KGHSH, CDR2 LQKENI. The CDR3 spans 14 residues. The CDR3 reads CASSLGTVDEKLFF. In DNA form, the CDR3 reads TGTGCCAGCTCACTCGGGACAGTCGATGAAAAACTGTTTTTT.

The CDR3 sequence is CASSSPQTGLGYGYTF. The CDR3 DNA reads TGTGCCAGCAGCTCCCCCCAGACAGGGTTGGGCTATGGCTACACCTTC. This chain connects TRBV7-2 to TRBJ1-2, with 7 bases lining up with TRBD1. Looked up from germline, CDR1 is SGHTA and CDR2 is FQGNSA. The ends lost 4 bases at V and 4 bases at J; junction bases unmatched: 12. CDR3 length: 16 amino acids. The variable domain in full, with the rest retrieved from reference TRBV7-2 and TRBJ1-2, is GAGVSQSPSNKVTEKGKDVELRCDPISGHTALYWYRQSLGQGLEFLIYFQGNSAPDKSGLPSDRFSAERTGGSVSTLTIQRTQQEDSAVYLCASSSPQTGLGYGYTFGSGTRLTVV.

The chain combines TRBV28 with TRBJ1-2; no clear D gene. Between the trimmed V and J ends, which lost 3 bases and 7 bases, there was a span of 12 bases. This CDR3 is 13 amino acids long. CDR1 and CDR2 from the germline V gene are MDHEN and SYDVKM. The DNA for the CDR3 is TGTGCCAGCAGTTTCGTCCGAGGGTTTGGCTACACCTTC. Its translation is CASSFVRGFGYTF.

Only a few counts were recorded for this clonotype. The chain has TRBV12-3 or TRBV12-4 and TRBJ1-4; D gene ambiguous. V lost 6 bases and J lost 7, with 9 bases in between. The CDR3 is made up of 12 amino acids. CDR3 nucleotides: TGTGCCAGCAGCCGCTTACGTGAAAAACTGTTTTTT. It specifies CASSRLREKLFF.

CDR3 in DNA: TGTGCCAGCAGCTTAGAAGGCAGCCTGAACACTGAAGCTTTCTTT. Encoded protein: CASSLEGSLNTEAFF. The chain has TRBV13 and TRBJ1-1; no clear D. The V gene's germline CDR1 is PRHDT and CDR2 FYEKMQ (reference sequence). This CDR3 region has 15 residues. V was pared by 1 base and J by 0 bases, with 9 bases between.

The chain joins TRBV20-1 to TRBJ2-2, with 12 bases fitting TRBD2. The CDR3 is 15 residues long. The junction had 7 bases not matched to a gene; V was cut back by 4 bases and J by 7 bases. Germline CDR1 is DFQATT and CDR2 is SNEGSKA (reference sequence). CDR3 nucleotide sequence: TGCAGTGCTACACTAGCGGGAGGAACGGGCGGGGAGCTGTTTTTT. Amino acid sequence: CSATLAGGTGGELFF.

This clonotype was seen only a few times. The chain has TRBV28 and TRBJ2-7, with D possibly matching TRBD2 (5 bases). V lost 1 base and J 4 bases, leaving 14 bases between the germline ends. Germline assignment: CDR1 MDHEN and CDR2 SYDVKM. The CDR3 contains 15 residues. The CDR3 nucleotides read TGTGCCAGCAGTTTATCGTTGGGCGGGTTGTACGAGCAGTACTTC. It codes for CASSLSLGGLYEQYF.